The rows below give T cell receptor beta chains drawn from one sample of a study of T cell repertoires in cytomegalovirus infection. A single record per CDR3 protein comes from TCRdb applying MiXCR to the reads. The data hold hundreds of thousands of distinct CDR3 sequences, with roughly 31% observed a single time. For these TCRs, the target antigens are not known. Sequencing used cultured CD8+ T cells from PBMCs, obtained from culture after CMV antigen stimulation. The origin of the receptors is a human donor in good health (CMV status not recorded). Some clones in this sample may be carry-over from other donors' samples. Each CDR3 is given with its conserved first and last residue. Some rows mark clone size as missing; the rest say once, few, many or name a class of expanded clone.

cdr3_aa j_call clone_size v_call
CASSSWGREETQYF TRBJ2-5 - TRBV25-1
CASSSWDTDSNQPQHF TRBJ1-5 few TRBV19
CASRQISNQPQHF TRBJ1-5 few TRBV6-2/TRBV6-3
CASSPGQSLDTF TRBJ1-2 few TRBV7-8
CASSPNWVLTDQNWHGDTQYF TRBJ2-3 few TRBV7-6
CASSPLYRLSSSGANVLTF TRBJ2-6 - TRBV10-2
CSARDWSDVNSNQPQHF TRBJ1-5 few TRBV20-1
CASSLFRDPRTEAFF TRBJ1-1 - TRBV28
CASSYSRGSSGVRETQYF TRBJ2-5 few TRBV6-2/TRBV6-3
CSVEGEQKTANTEAFF TRBJ1-1 - TRBV29-1
CASSLTGGSGALPTGELFF TRBJ2-2 once TRBV6-5
CASSYGTLTSGNTIYF TRBJ1-3 - TRBV6-2/TRBV6-3
CASSVASRGGYTF TRBJ1-2 - TRBV9
CASSPPYREVYGYTF TRBJ1-2 - TRBV4-1
CASGQVLNEKLFF TRBJ1-4 - TRBV4-1
CSADQGISEKLFF TRBJ1-4 - TRBV20-1